The subject of this entry is one T cell receptor (beta chain). The antigen is not known. Germline CDR1 and CDR2: SGHAT and FQNNGV. CDR3 length: 13 amino acids. The V end was cut by 4 bases, the J end by 3 bases, with 9 bases between. These data are taken from a study of persistence of HIV-infected CD4 T cells. The libraries were made with immunoSEQ version 4 in survey mode. TCRdb's table, derived via immunoSEQ multiplex PCR, lists solely in-frame clones and lacks some. The sample includes tens of thousands of clones, 75% to 85% seen only once; the top ten take 13% to 15%. An overlapping HIV-1 Gag peptide pool stimulated these cells at 0.95 to 1 ug/peptide/mL. Sorted nonresponding memory CD4+ T cells were CD40L-negative, CD69-negative, CD45RO-high.

The sequencing here drew on CD4+ T cells sorted from PBMCs after approximately 19-hour stimulation, taken from a patient who received antiretroviral therapy. The receptor's source is an adult man with HIV who was CMV-seropositive. The rearrangement links TRBV11-2 to TRBJ1-2; D remains unclear. CDR3 in DNA: TGTGCCAGCAGCTCAAGGGTTGACTATGGCTACACCTTC. It codes for CASSSRVDYGYTF.